This TCR beta chain came from a study of tumor T cells in aggressive B-cell lymphoma. CDR1 is MNHEY and CDR2 is SVGAGI in the germline V gene. This CDR3 is built from 13 residues. As to this clone: Mismatch with germline at one junction end may stem from a read error.

Clones were read by immunoSEQ multiplex PCR, and TCRdb kept only the in-frame ones, dropping some. This sample has around 4,500 clones, with approximately 90% found just once. Sequenced input: tumor tissue. The receptor was isolated from an adult with diffuse large B cell lymphoma. This chain connects TRBV6-5 to TRBJ1-1, with D tentatively TRBD1 (6 bases). In nucleotides, the CDR3 is TGTGCCAGCAGTTATGACAGGTCCACTGAAGTTTTCTTT. As protein: CASSYDRSTEVFF.